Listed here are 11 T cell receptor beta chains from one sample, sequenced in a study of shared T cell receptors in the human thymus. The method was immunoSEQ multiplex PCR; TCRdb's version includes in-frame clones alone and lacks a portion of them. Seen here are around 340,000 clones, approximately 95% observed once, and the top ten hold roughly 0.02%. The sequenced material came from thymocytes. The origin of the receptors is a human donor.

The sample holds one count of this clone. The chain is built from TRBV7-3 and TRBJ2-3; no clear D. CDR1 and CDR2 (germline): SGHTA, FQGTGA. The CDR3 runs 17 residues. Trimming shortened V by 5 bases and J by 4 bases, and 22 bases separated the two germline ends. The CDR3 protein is CASSPATQNVSADTQYF. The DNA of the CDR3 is TGTGCCAGCAGCCCAGCGACCCAAAACGTATCTGCAGATACGCAGTATTTT.

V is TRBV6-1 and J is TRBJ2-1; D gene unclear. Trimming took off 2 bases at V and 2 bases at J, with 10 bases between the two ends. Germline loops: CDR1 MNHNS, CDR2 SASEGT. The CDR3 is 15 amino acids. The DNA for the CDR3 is TGTGCCAGCAGTGAATCGGTGGGAACCTACAATGAGCAGTTCTTC. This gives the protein CASSESVGTYNEQFF.

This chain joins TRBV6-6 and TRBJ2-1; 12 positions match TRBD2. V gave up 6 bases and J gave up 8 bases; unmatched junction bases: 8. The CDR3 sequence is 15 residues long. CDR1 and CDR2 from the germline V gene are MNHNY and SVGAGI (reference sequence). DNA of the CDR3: TGTGCCAGCAGCCCTAGCGGGAGGGCGGCCGATGAGCAGTTCTTC. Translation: CASSPSGRAADEQFF.

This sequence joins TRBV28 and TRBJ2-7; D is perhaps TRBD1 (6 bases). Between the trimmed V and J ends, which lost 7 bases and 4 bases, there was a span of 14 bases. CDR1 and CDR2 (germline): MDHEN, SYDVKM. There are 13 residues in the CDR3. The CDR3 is CASKGEKGYEQYF. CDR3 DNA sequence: TGTGCCAGCAAGGGGGAGAAGGGGTACGAGCAGTACTTC.

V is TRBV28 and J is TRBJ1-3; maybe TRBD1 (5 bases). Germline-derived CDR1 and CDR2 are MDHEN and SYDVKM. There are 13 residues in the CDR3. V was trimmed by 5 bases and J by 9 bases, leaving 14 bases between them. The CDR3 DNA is TGTGCCAGCAGTGATCAGGGTATAGCCACCATATATTTT. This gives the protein CASSDQGIATIYF. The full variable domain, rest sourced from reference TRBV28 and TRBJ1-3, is DVKVTQSSRYLVKRTGEKVFLECVQDMDHENMFWYRQDPGLGLRLIYFSYDVKMKEKGDIPEGYSVSREKKERFSLILESASTNQTSMYLCASSDQGIATIYFGEGSWLTVV.

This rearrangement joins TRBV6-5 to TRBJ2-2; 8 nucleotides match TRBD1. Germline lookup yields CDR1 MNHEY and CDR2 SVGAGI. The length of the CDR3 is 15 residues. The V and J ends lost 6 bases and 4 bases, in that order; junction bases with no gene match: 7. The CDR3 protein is CASRRDRRGTGELFF. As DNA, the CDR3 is TGTGCCAGCAGAAGGGACAGGCGTGGCACCGGGGAGCTGTTTTTT.

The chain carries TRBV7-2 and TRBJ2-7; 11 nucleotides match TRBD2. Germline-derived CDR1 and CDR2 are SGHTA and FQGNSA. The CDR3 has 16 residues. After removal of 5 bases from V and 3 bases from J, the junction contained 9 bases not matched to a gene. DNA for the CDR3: TGTGCCAGCAGCGTCTATCTAGCGGGGGGTTTCTACGAGCAGTACTTC. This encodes CASSVYLAGGFYEQYF.

The CDR3 DNA reads TGTGCCAGCAGCCTTGGGCTAGGCCGCAATGAGCAGTTCTTC. It specifies CASSLGLGRNEQFF. The J gene is TRBJ2-1, the V gene TRBV11-3, with D uncertain. CDR1 and CDR2 (germline): SGHNT, YENEEA. V gave up 5 bases and J gave up 6 bases, with 14 bases separating them. This CDR3 spans 14 amino acids.

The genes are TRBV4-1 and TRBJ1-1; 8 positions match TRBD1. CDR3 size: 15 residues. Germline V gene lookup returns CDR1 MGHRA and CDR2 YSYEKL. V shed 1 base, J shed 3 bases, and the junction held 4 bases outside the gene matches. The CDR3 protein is CASSQAQGAYTEAFF. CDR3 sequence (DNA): TGCGCCAGCAGCCAAGCCCAGGGGGCGTACACTGAAGCTTTCTTT.

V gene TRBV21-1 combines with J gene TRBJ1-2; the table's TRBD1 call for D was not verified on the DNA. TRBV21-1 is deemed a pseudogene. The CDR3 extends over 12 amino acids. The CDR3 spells CASETGAYGYTF. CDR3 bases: TGTGCCAGCGAAACAGGTGCTTATGGCTACACCTTC.

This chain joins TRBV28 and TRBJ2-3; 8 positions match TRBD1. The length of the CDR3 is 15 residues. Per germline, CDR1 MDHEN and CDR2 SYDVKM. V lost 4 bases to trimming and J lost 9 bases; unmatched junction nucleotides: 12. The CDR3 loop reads CASSSVQDRAGTQYF. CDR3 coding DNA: TGTGCCAGCAGTTCAGTACAGGACAGGGCGGGAACGCAGTATTTT.